This TCR beta chain is drawn from a study of blood T cell repertoires in COVID-19. Study details: Samples came from the United States, Italy and Spain, spanning acute and convalescent COVID-19. Sources were T cells, B-cell-depleted T cells, or PBMCs; the material itself was cDNA or gDNA.

The repertoire was sequenced with immunoSEQ multiplex PCR; TCRdb's copy has only in-frame clones and lacks some. The sample lists about 170,000 clones, around nine tenths occurring once. The CDR3 sequence is 12 residues long. The germline gives CDR1 MDHEN, CDR2 SYDVKM. Trimming took off 3 bases at V and 5 bases at J, with 8 bases between the two ends. The sequencing sample was made of peripheral blood. This TCR was sampled from an elderly woman with COVID-19, enrolled during active disease. The chain combines TRBV28 with TRBJ2-7; D remains unclear. CDR3 DNA: TGTGCCAGCAGTTTGGGCAGCCACGAGCAGTACTTC. Its protein product is CASSLGSHEQYF.